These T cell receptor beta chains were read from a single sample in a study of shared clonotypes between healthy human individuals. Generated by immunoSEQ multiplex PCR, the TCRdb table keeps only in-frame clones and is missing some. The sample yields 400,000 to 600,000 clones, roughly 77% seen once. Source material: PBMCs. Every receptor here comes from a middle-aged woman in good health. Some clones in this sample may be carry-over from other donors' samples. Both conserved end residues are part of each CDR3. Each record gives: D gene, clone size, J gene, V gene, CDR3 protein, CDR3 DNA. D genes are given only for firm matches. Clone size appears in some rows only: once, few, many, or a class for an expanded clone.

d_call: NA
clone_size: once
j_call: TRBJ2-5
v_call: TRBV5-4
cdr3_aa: CASSLDGTSFLAQYF
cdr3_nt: TGTGCCAGCAGCTTGGATGGCACTAGTTTTCTGGCCCAGTACTTC

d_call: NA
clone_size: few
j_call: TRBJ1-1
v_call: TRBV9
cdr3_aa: CASSVERGTEAFF
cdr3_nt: TGTGCCAGCAGCGTAGAACGGGGAACTGAAGCTTTCTTT

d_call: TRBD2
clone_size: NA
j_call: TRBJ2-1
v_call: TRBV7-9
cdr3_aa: CASSLIAGAGNEQFF
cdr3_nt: TGTGCCAGCAGCTTAATAGCGGGAGCGGGAAATGAGCAGTTCTTC

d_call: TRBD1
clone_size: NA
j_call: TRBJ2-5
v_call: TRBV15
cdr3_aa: CATSRVFQVNRGQETQYF
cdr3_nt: TGTGCCACCAGCAGAGTCTTTCAGGTGAACAGGGGGCAAGAGACCCAGTACTTC

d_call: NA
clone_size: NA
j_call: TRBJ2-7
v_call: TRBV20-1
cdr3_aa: CSAITGHEQYF
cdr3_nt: TGCAGTGCTATTACAGGGCACGAGCAGTACTTC

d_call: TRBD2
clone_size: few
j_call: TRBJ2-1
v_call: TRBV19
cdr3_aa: CASSGGDYYNEQFF
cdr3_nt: TGTGCCAGTAGCGGCGGGGACTACTACAATGAGCAGTTCTTC

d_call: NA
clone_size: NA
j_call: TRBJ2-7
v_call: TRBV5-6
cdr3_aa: CASSLFTVFQHEQYF
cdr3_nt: TGTGCCAGCAGCTTGTTTACAGTCTTTCAACACGAGCAGTACTTC

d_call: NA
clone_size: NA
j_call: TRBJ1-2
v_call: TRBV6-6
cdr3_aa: CASSYSGGTAGYTF
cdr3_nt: TGTGCCAGCAGTTACTCCGGGGGAACTGCGGGCTACACCTTC

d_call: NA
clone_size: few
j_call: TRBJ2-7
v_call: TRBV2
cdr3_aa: CASSPDREEQYF
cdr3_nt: TGTGCCAGCAGTCCCGACCGGGAGGAGCAGTACTTC

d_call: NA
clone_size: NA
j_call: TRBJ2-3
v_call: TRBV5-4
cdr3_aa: CASNEGGISTDTQYF
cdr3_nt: TGTGCCAGCAACGAAGGGGGGATTAGCACAGATACGCAGTATTTT

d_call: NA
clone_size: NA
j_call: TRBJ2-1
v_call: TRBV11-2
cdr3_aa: CASSPDVAYNEQFF
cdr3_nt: TGTGCCAGCAGCCCGGACGTGGCTTACAATGAGCAGTTCTTC

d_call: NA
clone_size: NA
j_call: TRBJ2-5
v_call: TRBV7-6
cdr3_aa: CASSPLGGYGQETQYF
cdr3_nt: TGTGCCAGCAGCCCCCTGGGCGGGTACGGGCAAGAGACCCAGTACTTC

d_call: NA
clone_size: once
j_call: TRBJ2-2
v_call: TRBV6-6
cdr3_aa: CASSYRRNTGELFF
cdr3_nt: TGTGCCAGCAGTTACCGCCGGAACACCGGGGAGCTGTTTTTT

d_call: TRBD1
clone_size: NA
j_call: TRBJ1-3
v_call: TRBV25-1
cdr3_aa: CASSEPGTVSSGNTIYF
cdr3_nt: TGTGCCAGCAGTGAACCCGGGACAGTGAGCTCTGGAAACACCATATATTTT

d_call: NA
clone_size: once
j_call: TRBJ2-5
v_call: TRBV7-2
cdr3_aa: CASSFIETQYF
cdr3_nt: TGTGCCAGCAGCTTCATAGAGACCCAGTACTTC

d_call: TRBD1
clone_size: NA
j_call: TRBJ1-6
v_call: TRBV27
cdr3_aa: CASSFRQGNSPLHF
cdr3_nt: TGTGCCAGCAGTTTCAGACAGGGCAATTCACCCCTCCACTTT

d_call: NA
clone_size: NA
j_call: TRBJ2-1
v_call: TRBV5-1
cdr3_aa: CASSLAGNEQFF
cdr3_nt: TGCGCCAGCAGCTTAGCCGGGAATGAGCAGTTCTTC

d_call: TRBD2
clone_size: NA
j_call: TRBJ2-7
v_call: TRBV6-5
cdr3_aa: CASGVAGASYEQYF
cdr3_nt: TGTGCCTCCGGGGTAGCGGGAGCCTCCTACGAGCAGTACTTC

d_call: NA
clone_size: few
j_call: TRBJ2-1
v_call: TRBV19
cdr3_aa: CASSIGLDLKEFF
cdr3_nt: TGTGCCAGTAGTATAGGTCTAGATTTGAAAGAGTTCTTC

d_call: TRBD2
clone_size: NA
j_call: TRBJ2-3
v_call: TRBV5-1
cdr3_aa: CASARGRAGDLGDTQYF
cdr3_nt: TGCGCCAGCGCTCGAGGAAGGGCGGGAGATTTGGGAGATACGCAGTATTTT

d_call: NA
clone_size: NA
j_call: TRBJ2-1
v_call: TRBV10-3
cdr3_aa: CAISAPGTHNVEQFF
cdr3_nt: TGTGCCATCAGTGCCCCGGGAACTCACAATGTTGAGCAGTTCTTC

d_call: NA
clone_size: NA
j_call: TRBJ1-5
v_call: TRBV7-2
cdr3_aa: CASSLTGGAGNQPQHF
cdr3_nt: TGTGCCAGCAGCTTAACGGGGGGCGCAGGCAATCAGCCCCAGCATTTT

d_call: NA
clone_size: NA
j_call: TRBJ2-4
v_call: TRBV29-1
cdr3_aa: CSVGEVAKNIQYF
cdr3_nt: TGCAGCGTTGGAGAGGTAGCCAAAAACATTCAGTACTTC

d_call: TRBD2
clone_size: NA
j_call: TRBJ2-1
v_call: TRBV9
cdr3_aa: CASSPSLAGGFGEQFF
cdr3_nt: TGTGCCAGCAGCCCCAGTCTAGCGGGGGGTTTCGGTGAGCAGTTCTTC

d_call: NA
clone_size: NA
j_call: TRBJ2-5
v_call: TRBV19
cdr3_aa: CASSIQGRETQYF
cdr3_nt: TGTGCCAGTAGTATTCAGGGCCGAGAGACCCAGTACTTC

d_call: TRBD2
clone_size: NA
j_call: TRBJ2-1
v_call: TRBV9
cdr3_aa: CASSVAVASGTYISYNEQFF
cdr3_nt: TGTGCCAGCAGCGTAGCTGTGGCTAGCGGGACCTACATCTCCTACAATGAGCAGTTCTTC

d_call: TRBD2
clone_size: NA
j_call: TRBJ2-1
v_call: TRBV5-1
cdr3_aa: CASSPGLARYNEQFF
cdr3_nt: TGCGCCAGCAGCCCGGGACTAGCGCGTTACAATGAGCAGTTCTTC

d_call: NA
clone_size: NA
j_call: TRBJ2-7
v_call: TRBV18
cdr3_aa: CASSPWADEQYF
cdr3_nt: TGTGCCAGCTCACCATGGGCCGACGAGCAGTACTTC

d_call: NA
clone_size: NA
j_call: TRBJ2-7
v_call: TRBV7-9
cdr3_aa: CASSYSSDYEQYF
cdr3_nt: TGTGCCAGCAGCTATTCTAGCGACTACGAGCAGTACTTC

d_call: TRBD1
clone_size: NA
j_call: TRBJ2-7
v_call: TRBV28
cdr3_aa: CASSPPGTAYEQYF
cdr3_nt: TGTGCCAGCAGTCCTCCCGGGACAGCCTACGAGCAGTACTTC

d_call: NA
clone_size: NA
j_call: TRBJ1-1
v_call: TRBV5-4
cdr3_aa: CASSTSVGTEAFF
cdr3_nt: TGTGCCAGCAGCACCTCAGTGGGGACTGAAGCTTTCTTT

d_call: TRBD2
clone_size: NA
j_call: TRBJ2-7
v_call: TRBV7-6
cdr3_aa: CASSLGLAGGPSYEQYF
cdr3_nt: TGTGCCAGCAGCTTGGGACTAGCGGGAGGGCCGTCCTACGAGCAGTACTTC

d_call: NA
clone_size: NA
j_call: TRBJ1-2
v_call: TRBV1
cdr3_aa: CTTTLRGRPCGYTF
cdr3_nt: TGCACCACCACACTAAGAGGGCGGCCCTGTGGCTACACCTTC

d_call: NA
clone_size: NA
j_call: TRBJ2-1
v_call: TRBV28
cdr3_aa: CASILTPGLEQFF
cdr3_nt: TGTGCCAGCATCTTAACGCCGGGTCTAGAGCAGTTCTTC

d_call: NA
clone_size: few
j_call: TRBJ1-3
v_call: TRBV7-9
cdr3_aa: CASSLTGTGNTIYF
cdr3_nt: TGTGCCAGCAGTCTAACAGGGACGGGAAACACCATATATTTT

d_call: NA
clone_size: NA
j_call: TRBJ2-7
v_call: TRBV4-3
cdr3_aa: CASSQLRESSYEQYF
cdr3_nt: TGCGCCAGCAGCCAATTACGGGAGTCGTCCTACGAGCAGTACTTC

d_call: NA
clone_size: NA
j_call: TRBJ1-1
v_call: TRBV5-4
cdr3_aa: CASSSGRGNTEAFF
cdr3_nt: TGTGCCAGCAGCTCAGGACGGGGGAACACTGAAGCTTTCTTT

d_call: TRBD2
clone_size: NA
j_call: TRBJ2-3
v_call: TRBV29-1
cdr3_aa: CSAAQRGLTDTQYF
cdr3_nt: TGCAGCGCCGCCCAGCGGGGGCTAACAGATACGCAGTATTTT